The 30 T cell receptor beta chains below come from one sample, sequenced in a study of T cell repertoires in cytomegalovirus infection. No antigen has been identified for these receptors. Using its own MiXCR run on the reads, TCRdb lists one record per CDR3 protein. The repertoire holds about 890,000 distinct CDR3 sequences, with 31% as singletons. The sequencing here drew on cultured CD8+ T cells from PBMCs, taken from culture after CMV antigen stimulation. The receptors were gathered from a human donor in good health (CMV status not recorded). Some clones in this sample may be carry-over from other donors' samples.

The CDR3 nucleotides read TGTGCCAGCAGCGTTGGGTCTACCCAGGGGTCCGGGGAGACCCAGTACTTC. It specifies CASSVGSTQGSGETQYF. The chain carries TRBV9 and TRBJ2-5; possible D gene TRBD1, 6 bases. With 2 bases removed from V and 5 bases from J, the gap between germline ends came to 22 bases. CDR3 length: 17 amino acids. The V gene's germline CDR1 is SGDLS and CDR2 YYNGEE.

This chain joins TRBV6-5 and TRBJ1-5; no definite D call. Between the trimmed V and J ends, which lost 6 bases and 3 bases, there was a span of 9 bases. CDR3 length equals 13 residues. From germline, CDR1 is MNHEY and CDR2 SVGAGI. In nucleotides, the CDR3 is TGTGCCAGCAGCCGGGCGGTCAATCAGCCCCAGCATTTT. Amino acid sequence: CASSRAVNQPQHF.

The V and J genes are TRBV4-3 and TRBJ2-2; D uncertain. The germline gives CDR1 LGHNA, CDR2 YSLEER. Trimming shortened V by 0 bases and J by 3 bases, and 8 bases separated the two germline ends. The CDR3 has 15 residues. The CDR3 spells CASSQDRYYTGELFF. In DNA form, the CDR3 reads TGCGCCAGCAGCCAAGATCGGTATTACACCGGGGAGCTGTTTTTT.

The chain recombines TRBV6-5 with TRBJ2-1; TRBD2 agrees at 9 bases. CDR1 is MNHEY, CDR2 SVGAGI, per germline. This CDR3 comprises 16 residues. With 4 bases clipped from V and 2 bases from J, the junction kept 6 bases outside the gene matches. The CDR3 here is CASSSLSGGPYNEQFF. Written as DNA, the CDR3 is TGTGCCAGCAGTTCCCTTAGCGGGGGTCCCTACAATGAGCAGTTCTTC.

The sample holds a few counts of this clonotype. This chain uses TRBV12-5 with TRBJ1-2, with 9 bases identical to TRBD1. Looked up from germline, CDR1 is LGHNT and CDR2 is FRNRAP. CDR3 length equals 13 residues. After removal of 7 bases from V and 4 bases from J, the junction contained 4 bases not matched to a gene. As DNA, the CDR3 is TGTGCTAGTGAGAGGGACAGGGCCTATGGCTACACCTTC. Its protein product is CASERDRAYGYTF.

The CDR3 sequence is CASTVPSGSYNEQFF. The CDR3 DNA is TGTGCCAGCACCGTTCCTTCGGGGTCCTACAATGAGCAGTTCTTC. V and J are TRBV6-1 and TRBJ2-1, with D possibly TRBD2 on 5 matching bases. This CDR3 has 15 amino acids. Germline CDR1 reads MNHNS; CDR2 reads SASEGT. V shed 7 bases and J shed 1 base, with 14 bases lying between them.

CDR3 sequence: CAISESQLSSYNSPLHF. CDR3 nucleotides: TGTGCCATCAGTGAGTCACAGCTCAGCTCCTATAATTCACCCCTCCACTTT. The chain joins TRBV10-3 to TRBJ1-6; D unclear. Trimming stripped 0 bases from V and 0 bases from J, with 9 bases between. This CDR3 has 17 residues. The germline CDR1 and CDR2 sequences are ENHRY and SYGVKD.

The rearrangement links TRBV6-2 or TRBV6-3 to TRBJ1-2; D gene ambiguous. The CDR3 sequence is 13 residues long. The V end was cut by 8 bases, the J end by 5 bases, with 15 bases between. CDR1 and CDR2 from the germline V gene are MNHEY and SVGEGT. The CDR3 protein is CASRRLLRYGYTF. CDR3 nucleotide sequence: TGTGCCAGCCGCAGACTCTTGAGATATGGCTACACCTTC.

This clonotype has a count of ten or more. The chain uses TRBV7-2 and TRBJ1-1, with 7 bases lining up with TRBD1. The CDR3 totals 11 residues. Trimming at V came to 5 bases and at J to 11 bases, leaving 5 bases not matched to a gene. Germline-derived CDR1 and CDR2 are SGHTA and FQGNSA. In DNA, the CDR3 is TGTGCCAGCAGCCCGGGACAGAGCGCTTTCTTT. It yields the protein CASSPGQSAFF.

The chain recombines TRBV28 with TRBJ2-7, with D unclear. This CDR3 comprises 12 residues. Germline V gene lookup returns CDR1 MDHEN and CDR2 SYDVKM. The CDR3 sequence: CVSSPSSYEQYV. The CDR3, as DNA: TGTGTCAGCAGCCCAAGCTCCTACGAGCAGTACGTC.

This clonotype was recorded a few times. The chain links TRBV6-1 to TRBJ2-3; 7 bases map to TRBD2. The CDR3 has 14 residues. With 7 bases clipped from V and 8 bases from J, the junction kept 12 bases outside the gene matches. Germline V gene sequence: CDR1 MNHNS, CDR2 SASEGT. CDR3 sequence reads: CASTTVRGEGTQYF. CDR3 DNA sequence: TGTGCCAGCACCACGGTACGGGGGGAGGGTACGCAGTATTTT.

This clonotype was counted at least ten times. V and J are TRBV7-8 and TRBJ2-1, with 13 nucleotides matching TRBD2. The CDR3 consists of 22 residues. V lost 6 bases, J lost 0 bases, and 20 bases stayed unmatched. The V gene's germline CDR1 is SGHVS and CDR2 FQNEAQ. The CDR3 region is CASRGWTGVTSGGLSSYNEQFF. CDR3 DNA sequence: TGTGCCAGCAGAGGGTGGACAGGGGTGACTAGCGGGGGGCTTTCCTCCTACAATGAGCAGTTCTTC.

The V gene is TRBV29-1, the J gene TRBJ2-3; D possibly corresponds to TRBD1 (7 bases). CDR3 length: 14 residues. Germline values: CDR1 SQVTM, CDR2 ANQGSEA. Between the trimmed V and J ends, which lost 7 bases and 4 bases, there was a span of 18 bases. CDR3 sequence: CSDRQGGGSDTQYF. DNA of the CDR3: TGCAGCGACCGACAGGGAGGAGGATCAGATACGCAGTATTTT.

This chain joins TRBV2 and TRBJ2-7; perhaps TRBD2 as D (6 bases). Between the trimmed V and J ends, which lost 2 bases and 6 bases, there was a span of 14 bases. The CDR3 spans 14 residues. Germline CDR1 is SNHLY and CDR2 is FYNNEI. In DNA, the CDR3 is TGTGCCAGCAGTGAACCGGAGGGACCTGGCGAGCAGTACTTC. It codes for CASSEPEGPGEQYF. The variable domain in full, completed from reference TRBV2 and TRBJ2-7, reads EPEVTQTPSHQVTQMGQEVILRCVPISNHLYFYWYRQILGQKVEFLVSFYNNEISEKSEIFDDQFSVERPDGSNFTLKIRSTKLEDSAMYFCASSEPEGPGEQYFGPGTRLTVT.

This clonotype appeared a single time. J is TRBJ1-1 and V is TRBV6-5, with D possibly TRBD1 on 5 matching bases. Trimming removed 8 bases at V and 2 bases at J, with 15 bases between. The CDR3 has 14 residues. Germline CDR1 MNHEY, CDR2 SVGAGI. CDR3 amino acids: CASSISGINTEAFF. CDR3 nucleotide sequence: TGTGCCAGCTCAATTTCAGGGATTAACACTGAAGCTTTCTTT.

A remark on this clonotype: One end of the junction fails to match germline, which may point to a read error. The CDR3, as DNA: TGTGTCAGCAGTGAATATGACAGAAACTCTGGGGCCAACGTCCTGACTTTC. The encoded protein is CVSSEYDRNSGANVLTF. V gene TRBV25-1 combines with J gene TRBJ2-6; TRBD1 is a possible D gene (5 bases). Germline loops: CDR1 MGHDK, CDR2 SYGVNS. This CDR3 has 17 amino acids. Full variable domain (outside the CDR3, taken from reference TRBV25-1 and TRBJ2-6): EADIYQTPRYLVIGTGKKITLECSQTMGHDKMYWYQQDPGMELHLIHYSYGVNSTEKGDLSSESTVSRIRTEHFPLTLESARPSHTSQYLCVSSEYDRNSGANVLTFGAGSRLTVL.

This chain links TRBV6-6 with TRBJ2-1, with TRBD1 matching over 7 bases. The CDR3 loop spans 17 amino acids. The junction had 11 bases not matched to a gene; V was cut back by 5 bases and J by 1 base. Germline CDR1 and CDR2: MNHNY and SVGAGI (reference sequence). The chain's CDR3 is CASSPRQGLRSYNEQFF. The CDR3 DNA reads TGTGCCAGCAGTCCCCGACAGGGCCTGAGGTCCTACAATGAGCAGTTCTTC.

The sample holds a few counts of this clonotype. The rearrangement joins TRBV20-1 to TRBJ1-2; D perhaps matches TRBD1 (6 bases). Trimming removed 0 bases from V and 3 bases from J, with 23 bases in between. The germline CDR1 and CDR2 sequences are DFQATT and SNEGSKA (reference sequence). The CDR3 consists of 18 residues. This chain's CDR3 is CSARDGGQLNKLHYGYTF. The CDR3 DNA follows: TGCAGTGCTAGAGACGGCGGACAGTTAAACAAACTCCACTATGGCTACACCTTC.

This clonotype was detected many times. This chain joins TRBV7-6 and TRBJ2-7; no clear D gene. Germline V gene lookup returns CDR1 SGHVS and CDR2 FNYEAQ. Trimming removed 2 bases at V and 2 bases at J, with 7 bases between. The CDR3 is 13 amino acids. The CDR3 spells CASSLYNTYEQYF. For the CDR3, the DNA is TGTGCCAGCAGCTTATACAACACCTACGAGCAGTACTTC.

The rearrangement joins TRBV20-1 to TRBJ1-1; 7 nucleotides agree with TRBD1. This CDR3 region has 15 residues. V shed 1 base and J 8 bases; nucleotides not matched to a gene: 13. Germline loops: CDR1 DFQATT, CDR2 SNEGSKA (reference sequence). In DNA form, the CDR3 reads TGCAGTGCTAGAGTCCTAGCTGGGGGGACAGACGAAGCTTTCTTT. This translates into CSARVLAGGTDEAFF.

Note on this clonotype: A read error is possible here, since a much larger clone lies one base away. The J gene is TRBJ2-7, the V gene TRBV7-6, with TRBD2 matching 10 bases. The CDR3 contains 15 residues. The germline V gene has CDR1 SGHVS and CDR2 FNYEAQ. Trimming removed 3 bases from V and 6 bases from J; junction bases left unmatched: 8. The CDR3 DNA is TGTGCCAGCAGCTTCAGCGGGGGGGCTAAGGTCGAGCAGTACTTC. This sequence encodes CASSFSGGAKVEQYF.

The chain employs TRBV12-3 or TRBV12-4 and TRBJ2-5; 7 positions agree with TRBD1. With 3 bases clipped from V and 0 bases from J, the junction kept 7 bases outside the gene matches. The CDR3 has 16 residues. DNA for the CDR3: TGTGCCAGCAGTTTCGGGACAGACCGGTACCAAGAGACCCAGTACTTC. As protein: CASSFGTDRYQETQYF.

This clonotype has at least ten counts. The chain has TRBV7-6 and TRBJ2-1, with TRBD1 matching over 8 bases. V shed 1 base and J 8 bases; nucleotides not matched to a gene: 7. Germline CDR1 is SGHVS and CDR2 is FNYEAQ. The CDR3 contains 15 residues. The CDR3 here is CASSLDPPGGDEQFF. CDR3 DNA sequence: TGTGCCAGCAGCTTAGATCCCCCAGGGGGCGATGAGCAGTTCTTC.

The chain uses TRBV19 and TRBJ2-3; D not certain. Looked up from germline, CDR1 is LNHDA and CDR2 is SQIVND (reference sequence). V was pared by 4 bases and J by 0 bases, with 14 bases between. The CDR3 consists of 16 residues. The CDR3: CASSSTVGISTDTQYF. The CDR3 DNA reads as TGTGCCAGTAGTAGCACAGTCGGTATTAGCACAGATACGCAGTATTTT.

This clonotype has more than one count but fewer than ten. CDR3 loop: CAIKPRRYSYEQYV. The CDR3 DNA sequence: TGTGCCATCAAACCCAGGCGATACTCCTACGAGCAGTACGTC. The V call is TRBV6-1, the J call TRBJ2-7; D not resolved. The germline V and J ends were trimmed by 10 bases and 0 bases, with 16 bases remaining between them. CDR1 is MNHNS and CDR2 is SASEGT in the germline V gene. This CDR3 is built from 14 residues.

This clonotype came up a few times. The chain uses TRBV11-3 and TRBJ2-5; tentative D call: TRBD2 (6 bases). Germline loops: CDR1 SGHNT, CDR2 YENEEA. The CDR3 length is 15 residues. V was clipped by 5 bases and J by 4 bases, with 17 bases between them. This CDR3 reads CASSRRASGPETQYF. The CDR3 nucleotides read TGTGCCAGCAGCAGGAGGGCGAGCGGCCCAGAGACCCAGTACTTC.

Many counts were recorded for this clonotype. This chain links TRBV7-8 with TRBJ1-4, with D possibly matching TRBD1 (6 bases). The germline CDR1 and CDR2 sequences are SGHVS and FQNEAQ. The CDR3 spans 14 residues. V was pared by 7 bases and J by 8 bases, with 17 bases between. The DNA of the CDR3 is TGTGCCAGCACCCTAGACGGGACACACGAAAAACTGTTTTTT. Translating it yields CASTLDGTHEKLFF.

The chain uses TRBV20-1 and TRBJ2-1; 7 bases fit TRBD2. Germline loops: CDR1 DFQATT, CDR2 SNEGSKA (reference sequence). The CDR3 runs to 15 residues. V was pared by 3 bases and J by 0 bases, with 5 bases of the junction left unmatched. The CDR3 region has the DNA TGCAGTGCTAGTCCGGGCGGGGGCTCCTACAATGAGCAGTTCTTC. This gives the protein CSASPGGGSYNEQFF.

This clonotype was recorded a few times. The genes are TRBV7-2 and TRBJ1-4; possibly TRBD1 for D (5 bases). Germline V gene lookup returns CDR1 SGHTA and CDR2 FQGNSA. The CDR3 consists of 16 residues. Trimming took 5 bases from V and 6 from J, leaving 19 bases between them. The CDR3 reads CASSRTSDYQDEKLFF. The DNA for the CDR3 is TGTGCCAGCAGCCGGACATCAGATTATCAAGATGAAAAACTGTTTTTT.

The CDR3 DNA reads as TGTGCCAGCAGGCCGGACGGTACAGATACGCAGTATTTT. It codes for CASRPDGTDTQYF. V usage is TRBV6-6 and J usage is TRBJ2-3; no clear D gene. With 6 bases removed from V and 3 bases from J, the gap between germline ends came to 10 bases. The CDR3 is 13 residues long. CDR1 is MNHNY, CDR2 SVGAGI, per germline (reference sequence).